The present entry profiles one TCR beta chain with its context. Antigen specificity is unknown. The record originates from a study of metastatic and nonmetastatic thyroid tumors. The overall study: Peripheral blood and tumor or nodule samples from malignant and benign thyroid patients were compared.

Via MiXCR, TCRdb re-called the PCR reads. This table has under 25,000 clones, approximately 25% appearing once. Nobody among the patients had been given any treatment before thyroid surgery. Study-level findings and limits: Malignant tumors reportedly showed significantly higher TCR beta diversity than benign nodules in both blood and tumor.

V lost 4 bases, J lost 6 bases, and 10 bases lay in between. The CDR3 totals 13 residues. CDR1 is MNHEY and CDR2 is SVGAGI in the germline V gene. The sequencing input was blood. The gene calls are TRBV6-5 and TRBJ2-1; D not certain. This receptor was obtained from a male donor with papillary thyroid cancer or a benign thyroid nodule (not recorded which). Some clones in this sample may be carry-over from other donors' samples. Here the CDR3 DNA reads TGTGCCAGCAGTTGGCCTGATGGCAATGAGCAGTTCTTC. It encodes CASSWPDGNEQFF.